This T cell receptor beta chain was identified during a study of blood T cell repertoires in COVID-19. The CDR3 runs to 14 residues. V shed 2 bases and J 6 bases; nucleotides not matched to a gene: 7. Germline-derived CDR1 and CDR2 are SGHAT and FQNNGV. Clones were sequenced by immunoSEQ multiplex PCR, and TCRdb holds only the in-frame ones, with some missing. Of approximately 75,000 clones listed, less than 85% are singletons. The clonotype was recovered from a woman over 75 with acute or convalescent COVID-19. V is TRBV11-2 and J is TRBJ2-7; 7 bases are shared with TRBD2. Sequencing input: peripheral blood. This chain's CDR3 is CASSLNPGGPEQYF. CDR3 DNA: TGTGCCAGCAGCTTAAATCCGGGGGGACCCGAGCAGTACTTC.